The clone carrying this TCR beta chain was observed at least ten times. The data were obtained in a study of regulatory T cells in long-lasting Graves disease. Background on the study: The antithyroid drugs taken by newly diagnosed Graves' patients had been used for under 3 months.

Time point noted: newly diagnosed GD, antithyroid drugs for less than 3 months. Generation of the TCR library employed RNA extracted from PBMCs. The TCR beta library used iRepertoire HTBI primers with Arm-PCR amplification of CDR3. In TCRdb, the multiplex PCR reads were re-called with MiXCR into one record per CDR3 protein. The repertoire consists of under 300,000 distinct CDR3 sequences, with about 19% occurring once and the leading ten covering roughly 13%. This CDR3 is built from 16 residues. Germline trimming cut 4 bases from V and 1 base from J; bases unmatched to any gene: 4. The germline V gene has CDR1 LGHDT and CDR2 YNNKEL (reference sequence).

The sequencing used peripheral blood mononuclear cells (PBMCs), collected at new diagnosis, from a patient treated with antithyroid drugs. The source of this sequence is a female donor with Graves disease. The chain employs TRBV3-1 and TRBJ2-2; 9 bases align to TRBD1. CDR3 coding DNA: TGTGCCAGCAGCCCGTACAGGGGGCTGAACACCGGGGAGCTGTTTTTT. It is translated as CASSPYRGLNTGELFF. Combining the CDR3 with reference TRBV3-1 and TRBJ2-2 gives the whole variable domain DTAVSQTPKYLVTQMGNDKSIKCEQNLGHDTMYWYKQDSKKFLKIMFSYNNKELIINETVPNRFSPKSPDKAHLNLHINSLELGDSAVYFCASSPYRGLNTGELFFGEGSRLTVL.